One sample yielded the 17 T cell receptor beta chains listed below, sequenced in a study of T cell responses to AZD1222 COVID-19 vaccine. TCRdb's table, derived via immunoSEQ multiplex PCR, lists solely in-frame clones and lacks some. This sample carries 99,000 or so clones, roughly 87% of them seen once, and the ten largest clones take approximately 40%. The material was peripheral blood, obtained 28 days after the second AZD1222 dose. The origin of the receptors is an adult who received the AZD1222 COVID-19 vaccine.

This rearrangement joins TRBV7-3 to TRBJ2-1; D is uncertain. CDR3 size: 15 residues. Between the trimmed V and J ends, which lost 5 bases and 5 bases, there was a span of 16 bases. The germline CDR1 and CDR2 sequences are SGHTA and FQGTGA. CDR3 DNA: TGTGCCAGCAGCCCCCAGTCACGCGTCGACAATGAGCAGTTCTTC. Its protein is CASSPQSRVDNEQFF.

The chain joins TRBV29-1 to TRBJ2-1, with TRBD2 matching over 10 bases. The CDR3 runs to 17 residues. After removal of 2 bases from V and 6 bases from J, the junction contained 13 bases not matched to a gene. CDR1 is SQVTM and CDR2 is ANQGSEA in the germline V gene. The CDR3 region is CSVELGPLAGERNEQFF. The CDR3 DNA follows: TGCAGCGTTGAACTGGGGCCGCTAGCGGGAGAACGCAATGAGCAGTTCTTC.

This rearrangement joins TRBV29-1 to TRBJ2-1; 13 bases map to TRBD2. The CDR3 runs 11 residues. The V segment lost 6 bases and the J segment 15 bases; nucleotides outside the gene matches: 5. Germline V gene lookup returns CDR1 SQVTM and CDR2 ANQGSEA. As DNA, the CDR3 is TGCAGCGTCCTGACTAGCGGGAGGCTGTTCTTC. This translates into CSVLTSGRLFF.

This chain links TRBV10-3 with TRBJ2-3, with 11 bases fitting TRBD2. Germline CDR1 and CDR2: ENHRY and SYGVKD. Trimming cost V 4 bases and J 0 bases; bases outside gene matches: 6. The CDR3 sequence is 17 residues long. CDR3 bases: TGTGCCATCAGTGGGGTAGCGGGAGGGCCTAGCACAGATACGCAGTATTTT. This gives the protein CAISGVAGGPSTDTQYF.

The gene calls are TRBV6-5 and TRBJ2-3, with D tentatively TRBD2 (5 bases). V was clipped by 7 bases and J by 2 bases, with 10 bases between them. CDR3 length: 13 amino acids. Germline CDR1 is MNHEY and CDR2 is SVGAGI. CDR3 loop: CASMRADTDTQYF. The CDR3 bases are TGTGCCAGCATGAGAGCGGACACAGATACGCAGTATTTT.

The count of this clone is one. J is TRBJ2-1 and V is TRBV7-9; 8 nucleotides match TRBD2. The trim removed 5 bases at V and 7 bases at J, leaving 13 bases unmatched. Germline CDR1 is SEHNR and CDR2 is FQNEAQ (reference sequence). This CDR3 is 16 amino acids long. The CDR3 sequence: CASSPASGSSGNEQFF. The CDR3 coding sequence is TGTGCCAGCAGCCCGGCCAGCGGGAGCTCCGGGAATGAGCAGTTCTTC. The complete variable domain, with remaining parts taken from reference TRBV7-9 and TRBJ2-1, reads DTGVSQNPRHKITKRGQNVTFRCDPISEHNRLYWYRQTLGQGPEFLTYFQNEAQLEKSRLLSDRFSAERPKGSFSTLEIQRTEQGDSAMYLCASSPASGSSGNEQFFGPGTRLTVL.

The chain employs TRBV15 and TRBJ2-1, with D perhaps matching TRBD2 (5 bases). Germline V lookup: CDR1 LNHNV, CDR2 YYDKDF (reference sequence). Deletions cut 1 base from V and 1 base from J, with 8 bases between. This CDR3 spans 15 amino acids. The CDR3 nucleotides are TGTGCCACCAGCAGAGCTAGCATATCCTACAATGAGCAGTTCTTC. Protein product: CATSRASISYNEQFF.

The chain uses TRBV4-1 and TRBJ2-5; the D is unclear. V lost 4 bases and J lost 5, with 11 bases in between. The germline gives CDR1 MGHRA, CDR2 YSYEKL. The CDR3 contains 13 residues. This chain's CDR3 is CASSREGWETQYF. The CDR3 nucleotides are TGCGCCAGCAGCCGAGAAGGGTGGGAGACCCAGTACTTC.

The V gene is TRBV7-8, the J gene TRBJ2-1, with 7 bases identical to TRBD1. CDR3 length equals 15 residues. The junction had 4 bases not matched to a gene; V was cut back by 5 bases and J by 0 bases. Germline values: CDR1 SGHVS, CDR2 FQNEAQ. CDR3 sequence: CASSPRTGSYNEQFF. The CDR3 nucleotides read TGTGCCAGCAGCCCACGGACAGGCTCCTACAATGAGCAGTTCTTC.

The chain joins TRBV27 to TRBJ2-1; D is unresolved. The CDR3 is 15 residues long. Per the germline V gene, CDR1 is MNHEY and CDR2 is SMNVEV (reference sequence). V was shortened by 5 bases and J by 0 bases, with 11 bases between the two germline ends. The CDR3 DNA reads TGTGCCAGCAGTCTTTCGGACCCCTCCTACAATGAGCAGTTCTTC. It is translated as CASSLSDPSYNEQFF.

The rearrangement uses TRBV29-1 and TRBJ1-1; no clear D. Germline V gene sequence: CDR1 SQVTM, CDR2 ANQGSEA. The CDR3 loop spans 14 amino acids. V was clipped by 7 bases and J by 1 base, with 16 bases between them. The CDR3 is CSGSPPGANTEAFF. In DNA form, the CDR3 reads TGCAGCGGCTCCCCCCCAGGAGCGAACACTGAAGCTTTCTTT.

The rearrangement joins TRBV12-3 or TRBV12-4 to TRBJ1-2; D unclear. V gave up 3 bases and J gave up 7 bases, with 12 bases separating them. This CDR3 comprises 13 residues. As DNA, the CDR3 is TGTGCCAGCAGTTTGGACGCATCTACTGGCTACACCTTC. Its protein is CASSLDASTGYTF.

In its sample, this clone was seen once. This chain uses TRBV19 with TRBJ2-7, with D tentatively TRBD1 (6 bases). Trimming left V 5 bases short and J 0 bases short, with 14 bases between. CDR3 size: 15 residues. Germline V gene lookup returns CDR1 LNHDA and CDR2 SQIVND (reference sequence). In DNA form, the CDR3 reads TGTGCCAGTAGTCCGGGACACGTAAGCTCCTACGAGCAGTACTTC. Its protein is CASSPGHVSSYEQYF. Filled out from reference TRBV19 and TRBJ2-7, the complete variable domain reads DGGITQSPKYLFRKEGQNVTLSCEQNLNHDAMYWYRQDPGQGLRLIYYSQIVNDFQKGDIAEGYSVSREKKESFPLTVTSAQKNPTAFYLCASSPGHVSSYEQYFGPGTRLTVT.

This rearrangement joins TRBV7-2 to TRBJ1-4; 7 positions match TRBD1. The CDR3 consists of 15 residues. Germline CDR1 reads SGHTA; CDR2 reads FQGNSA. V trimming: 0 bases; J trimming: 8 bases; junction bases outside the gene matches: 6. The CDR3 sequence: CASSLAAGGKEKLFF. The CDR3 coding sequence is TGTGCCAGCAGCTTAGCGGCAGGGGGAAAGGAAAAACTGTTTTTT.

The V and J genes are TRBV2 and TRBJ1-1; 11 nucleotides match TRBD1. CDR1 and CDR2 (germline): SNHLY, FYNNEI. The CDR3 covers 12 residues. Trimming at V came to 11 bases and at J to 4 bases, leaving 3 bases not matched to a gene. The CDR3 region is CAVGQGATEAFF. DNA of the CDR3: TGTGCCGTCGGACAGGGGGCCACTGAAGCTTTCTTT.

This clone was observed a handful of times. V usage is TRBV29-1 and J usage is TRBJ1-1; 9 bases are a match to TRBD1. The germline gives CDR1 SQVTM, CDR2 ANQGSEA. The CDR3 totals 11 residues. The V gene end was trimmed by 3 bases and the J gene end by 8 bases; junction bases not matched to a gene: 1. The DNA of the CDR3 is TGCAGCGTTGAGGGGACAGGGGAAGCTTTCTTT. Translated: CSVEGTGEAFF.

CDR3 in DNA: TGTGCCAGCCGAAAAGACTACGGGGGGACTGAAGCTTTCTTT. Its protein product is CASRKDYGGTEAFF. This chain connects TRBV28 to TRBJ1-1, with D tentatively TRBD1 (5 bases). Germline values: CDR1 MDHEN, CDR2 SYDVKM. V lost 8 bases and J lost 5, with 18 bases in between. CDR3 length: 14 residues.